This TCR beta chain was retrieved from a study of monozygotic twins with cystic fibrosis. Whole-study context: With approximately 14 PCR cycles, barcoded libraries came from 2.5 to 3.5 micrograms of fragmented DNA. Regarding the study as a whole: Shared CDR3 numbers were not associated with age, concordance or severity.

The method was immunoSEQ multiplex PCR; TCRdb's version includes in-frame clones alone and lacks a portion of them. There are about 36,000 clones in the sample; over 75% occur only once, and around 1.5% lies in the top ten. This clone was seen a single time. Antigen specificity is unknown. Trimming pared 5 bases from V and 1 base from J, leaving 9 bases between. Germline CDR1 is SGHTA and CDR2 is FQGNSA. The CDR3 has 14 amino acids. The gene calls are TRBV7-2 and TRBJ1-3; no reliable D call. The TCR was taken from a girl aged 2 to 10 with cystic fibrosis. The sample was blood. The CDR3 DNA follows: TGTGCCAGCAGCCCCACAGAGTCTGGAAACACCATATATTTT. Protein: CASSPTESGNTIYF. Together with reference TRBV7-2 and TRBJ1-3, the CDR3 gives the full variable domain: GAGVSQSPSNKVTEKGKDVELRCDPISGHTALYWYRQSLGQGLEFLIYFQGNSAPDKSGLPSDRFSAERTGGSVSTLTIQRTQQEDSAVYLCASSPTESGNTIYFGEGSWLTVV.